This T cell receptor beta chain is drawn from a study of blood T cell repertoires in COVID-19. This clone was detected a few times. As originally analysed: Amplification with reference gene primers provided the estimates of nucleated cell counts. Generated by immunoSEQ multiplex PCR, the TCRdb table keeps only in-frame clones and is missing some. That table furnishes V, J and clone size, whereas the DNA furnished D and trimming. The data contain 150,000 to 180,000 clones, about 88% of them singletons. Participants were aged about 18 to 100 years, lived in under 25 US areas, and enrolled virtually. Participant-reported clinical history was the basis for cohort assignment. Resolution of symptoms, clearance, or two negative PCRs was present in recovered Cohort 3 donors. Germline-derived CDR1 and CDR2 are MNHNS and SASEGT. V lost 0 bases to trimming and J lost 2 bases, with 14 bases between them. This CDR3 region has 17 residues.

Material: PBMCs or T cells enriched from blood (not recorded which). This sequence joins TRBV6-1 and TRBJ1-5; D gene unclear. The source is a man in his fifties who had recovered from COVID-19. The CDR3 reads CASSEARRTWGNQPQHF. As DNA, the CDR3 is TGTGCCAGCAGTGAAGCGAGGAGGACCTGGGGCAATCAGCCCCAGCATTTT.